The 3 T cell receptor beta chains below come from one sample, sequenced in a study of blood T cell repertoires in COVID-19. Data came from immunoSEQ multiplex PCR; TCRdb stores just in-frame clones and leaves some out. The sample contains roughly 100,000 clones, roughly 80% of which appear only once. The sequenced material came from peripheral blood. All receptors derive from a woman in her seventies with acute or convalescent COVID-19.

The chain couples TRBV5-6 to TRBJ2-5; TRBD1 is a possible D gene (8 bases). There are 15 residues in the CDR3. CDR1 is SGHDT and CDR2 is YYEEEE in the germline V gene. V dropped 2 bases and J dropped 5 bases, with 16 bases sitting between them. The CDR3 protein is CASSFPQGGRETQYF. In nucleotides, the CDR3 is TGTGCCAGCAGCTTCCCACAGGGGGGGAGGGAGACCCAGTACTTC. Based on the CDR3 plus reference TRBV5-6 and TRBJ2-5, the full variable domain is DAGVTQSPTHLIKTRGQQVTLRCSPKSGHDTVSWYQQALGQGPQFIFQYYEEEERQRGNFPDRFSGHQFPNYSSELNVNALLLGDSALYLCASSFPQGGRETQYFGPGTRLLVL.

This CDR3 reads CASSRGQATGGFTYEQYF. CDR3 bases: TGTGCCAGCAGTCGCGGGCAGGCGACAGGGGGCTTCACCTACGAGCAGTACTTC. J is TRBJ2-7 and V is TRBV6-6; 10 bases map to TRBD1. Germline CDR1 and CDR2: MNHNY and SVGAGI (reference sequence). J was trimmed by 2 bases and V by 5 bases; bases with no gene match: 15. The CDR3 loop spans 18 amino acids.

The rearrangement joins TRBV29-1 to TRBJ1-1, with unresolved D. Germline lookup yields CDR1 SQVTM and CDR2 ANQGSEA. V lost 3 bases, J lost 5 bases, and 13 bases lay in between. The CDR3 has 13 amino acids. This CDR3 is CSVEYSGGTEAFF. DNA for the CDR3: TGCAGCGTTGAGTACTCCGGAGGTACTGAAGCTTTCTTT.